Following are 30 T cell receptor beta chains from one sample sequenced in a study of CD8+CD57+ T cells in acquired aplastic anemia (dated by TCRdb to the late 2010s). Flow cytometry had shown CD8+CD57+ cell expansion in the patients selected for sequencing. Sequencing used an Illumina HiSeq 2000. TCR beta VDJ combination and CDR3 sequence profiling used genomic DNA as the template. TCRdb itself trimmed the public reads at Q25 with fastp, ran MiXCR and retained productive beta chains. Every entry covers one CDR3 protein and lists the most common genes and DNA from its rows. This sample lists 150,000 to 170,000 distinct CDR3 sequences; roughly 54% were detected once. 10% to 15% of the sample is in the top ten clones. The specimen sequenced was sorted CD4+, CD8+, or CD8+CD57+ T cells (not recorded which) from PBMCs. The receptors derive from a human donor with aplastic anemia.

DNA for the CDR3: TGTGCCAGCATCGATGTAGGGAGAGGGTGGGGTGAGCAGTTCTTC. Translating gives CASIDVGRGWGEQFF. V is TRBV2 and J is TRBJ2-1; a possible D gene is TRBD2 (5 bases). CDR3 length equals 15 residues. V was clipped by 7 bases and J by 9 bases, with 22 bases between them. CDR1 is SNHLY and CDR2 is FYNNEI in the germline V gene.

On this clonotype itself: The conserved phenylalanine or tryptophan is not found at the CDR3 terminus, so this likely reflects a read error. The chain is built from TRBV12-3 or TRBV12-4 and TRBJ2-7, with TRBD1 matching over 8 bases. This CDR3 comprises 13 residues. V shed 6 bases, J shed 5 bases, and the junction held 6 bases outside the gene matches. The CDR3 region is CASRRRTGHEQYL. CDR3 DNA sequence: TGTGCCAGCAGGCGTCGGACAGGGCACGAGCAGTACCTC.

This clonotype has at least ten counts. The chain recombines TRBV11-2 with TRBJ2-5; TRBD1 might be the D (5 bases). Trimming stripped 4 bases from V and 2 bases from J, with 23 bases between. Germline V gene data show CDR1 as SGHAT and CDR2 as FQNNGV. This CDR3 has 18 amino acids. CDR3 in DNA: TGTGCCAGCAGCTCAGGGTCTGGTAGTAGGTTGGCACAAGAGACCCAGTACTTC. Its protein is CASSSGSGSRLAQETQYF.

This clonotype has at least ten counts. The V gene is TRBV7-9, the J gene TRBJ2-3; possible D gene TRBD1, 6 bases. CDR3 size: 16 residues. Trimming removed 5 bases at V and 2 bases at J, with 17 bases between. Germline V gives CDR1 SEHNR, CDR2 FQNEAQ (reference sequence). The CDR3 loop reads CASSKRTDEVTDTQYF. The CDR3 bases are TGTGCCAGCAGCAAGAGGACAGATGAAGTCACAGATACGCAGTATTTT.

This clonotype was detected many times. The chain joins TRBV4-3 to TRBJ2-5; TRBD2 matches at 13 bases. The CDR3 covers 17 residues. The V and J ends lost 0 bases and 4 bases, in that order; junction bases with no gene match: 5. Per the germline V gene, CDR1 is LGHNA and CDR2 is YSLEER. CDR3 loop: CASSQELAGGLGETQYF. The CDR3 DNA sequence: TGCGCCAGCAGCCAAGAACTAGCGGGGGGGCTAGGAGAGACCCAGTACTTC.

On this clonotype itself: At one of its ends the junction is not consistent with the germline gene, which may arise from a read error. The chain couples TRBV6-4 to TRBJ1-5; 7 bases match TRBD1. The CDR3 runs to 13 residues. Germline V lookup: CDR1 MRHNA, CDR2 SNTAGT. The CDR3 loop is CASSDNRGQPQHF. The CDR3 region has the DNA TGTGCCAGCAGTGACAACAGGGGCCAGCCACAGCATTTT.

J is TRBJ2-7 and V is TRBV20-1, with TRBD1 identical over 7 bases. This CDR3 spans 11 amino acids. In germline, CDR1 is DFQATT, CDR2 SNEGSKA (reference sequence). V was pared by 3 bases and J by 6 bases, with 2 bases of the junction left unmatched. CDR3 sequence: CSARGQFEQYF. In nucleotides, the CDR3 is TGCAGTGCTAGGGGACAGTTCGAGCAGTACTTC.

There are a few counts of this clonotype. This chain joins TRBV29-1 and TRBJ2-3; D may be TRBD1 or TRBD2 (6 bases each). CDR1 and CDR2 (germline): SQVTM, ANQGSEA. The CDR3 extends over 11 amino acids. V dropped 7 bases and J dropped 6 bases, with 11 bases sitting between them. DNA of the CDR3: TGCAGCGGGGGGGCGTCGGATACGCAGTATTTT. Translating it yields CSGGASDTQYF.

This clonotype was detected only a few times. The chain carries TRBV27 and TRBJ1-2; 8 bases line up with TRBD1. The CDR3 is 16 amino acids. V was pared by 0 bases and J by 8 bases, with 11 bases of the junction left unmatched. The germline gives CDR1 MNHEY, CDR2 SMNVEV (reference sequence). CDR3 in amino acids: CASSLSLAGGAKGYTF. For the CDR3, the DNA is TGTGCCAGCAGTTTATCGTTAGCAGGGGGCGCGAAGGGCTACACCTTC.

V and J are TRBV7-8 and TRBJ1-1, with 7 positions matching TRBD1. Trimming at V came to 1 base and at J to 8 bases, leaving 4 bases not matched to a gene. CDR3 length equals 13 residues. Germline CDR1 is SGHVS and CDR2 is FQNEAQ. The CDR3 loop reads CASSLVRQGEAFF. As DNA, the CDR3 is TGTGCCAGCAGCTTAGTTCGACAGGGCGAAGCTTTCTTT.

V is TRBV29-1 and J is TRBJ2-7; tentative D call: TRBD2 (7 bases). Germline CDR1 SQVTM, CDR2 ANQGSEA. The CDR3 has 14 residues. V lost 3 bases and J lost 2, with 14 bases in between. For the CDR3, the DNA is TGCAGCGTTGAGGGAGGGGACACAGCCTACGAGCAGTACTTC. Its translation: CSVEGGDTAYEQYF.

The chain links TRBV15 to TRBJ2-3; 7 nucleotides match TRBD2. CDR3 size: 16 residues. Trimming took 0 bases from V and 10 from J; bases not matched to a gene: 13. Germline V CDR1 and CDR2: LNHNV, YYDKDF (reference sequence). CDR3 in amino acids: CATSRDWRIRDYAQYF. CDR3 sequence (DNA): TGTGCCACCAGCAGAGATTGGAGGATCCGGGACTATGCGCAGTATTTT. Looking up the rest from reference TRBV15 and TRBJ2-3 gives the full variable domain: DAMVIQNPRYQVTQFGKPVTLSCSQTLNHNVMYWYQQKSSQAPKLLFHYYDKDFNNEADTPDNFQSRRPNTSFCFLDIRSPGLGDTAMYLCATSRDWRIRDYAQYFGPGTRLTVL.

This clonotype was seen repeatedly, ten times or more. This chain connects TRBV12-3 or TRBV12-4 to TRBJ1-2; tentative D call: TRBD1 (6 bases). The CDR3 runs 13 residues. V was trimmed by 7 bases and J by 2 bases, leaving 11 bases between them. The CDR3, as DNA: TGTGCCAGCAATGGGGGCAGAAACTATGGCTACACCTTC. Protein: CASNGGRNYGYTF.

The rearrangement links TRBV7-9 to TRBJ2-7; no definite D call. V dropped 6 bases and J dropped 7 bases, with 7 bases sitting between them. CDR3 size: 10 residues. Per germline, CDR1 SEHNR and CDR2 FQNEAQ (reference sequence). CDR3 in amino acids: CASRWGEQYF. CDR3 nucleotides: TGTGCCAGCAGGTGGGGAGAGCAGTACTTC.

The rearrangement joins TRBV7-3 to TRBJ2-1; no definite D call. The CDR3 length is 14 residues. The germline CDR1 and CDR2 sequences are SGHTA and FQGTGA. The V and J ends lost 5 bases and 8 bases respectively, with 16 bases between them. CDR3 sequence (DNA): TGTGCCAGCAGCACAAACCCCCTTAGTTATGAGCAGTTCTTC. Translating it yields CASSTNPLSYEQFF.

This sequence joins TRBV10-3 and TRBJ2-1; tentatively, D is TRBD1 (6 bases). The CDR3 runs to 15 residues. Germline V gives CDR1 ENHRY, CDR2 SYGVKD. V gave up 10 bases and J gave up 6 bases, with 22 bases separating them. CDR3 protein: CATDQGSSGPNEQFF. In DNA form, the CDR3 reads TGTGCCACCGATCAGGGGTCATCCGGGCCCAATGAGCAGTTCTTC.

In its sample, this clonotype was seen many times. The chain is built from TRBV6-1 and TRBJ2-7; 9 bases map to TRBD1. The CDR3 contains 18 residues. The germline gives CDR1 MNHNS, CDR2 SASEGT. Losses at the gene ends were 6 bases for V and 2 bases for J; bases not matched to a gene: 17. CDR3 amino acids: CASRSDLKTRQGAYEQYF. CDR3 nucleotide sequence: TGTGCCAGCAGATCGGACCTCAAGACGCGACAGGGGGCCTACGAGCAGTACTTC.

This clonotype is medium-sized within its sample. The gene calls are TRBV20-1 and TRBJ2-2; tentative D call: TRBD2 (5 bases). The ends were cut back, 0 bases at V and 8 bases at J, with 13 bases in the middle. Germline V lookup: CDR1 DFQATT, CDR2 SNEGSKA (reference sequence). CDR3 length: 14 amino acids. CDR3 residues: CSARDLYGNGELFF. CDR3 bases: TGCAGTGCTAGAGATCTTTACGGGAATGGGGAGCTGTTTTTT.

The genes are TRBV7-8 and TRBJ1-5; D uncertain. Trimming pared 2 bases from V and 4 bases from J, leaving 9 bases between. Germline-derived CDR1 and CDR2 are SGHVS and FQNEAQ. The CDR3 extends over 14 amino acids. Here the CDR3 reads CASSLTEINQPQHF. The CDR3 bases are TGTGCCAGCAGCTTAACAGAAATAAATCAGCCCCAGCATTTT.

The chain couples TRBV29-1 to TRBJ2-5, with D tentatively TRBD1 (6 bases). The CDR3 runs 14 residues. Trimming pared 4 bases from V and 5 bases from J, leaving 17 bases between. Germline CDR1 SQVTM, CDR2 ANQGSEA. The CDR3 coding sequence is TGCAGCGTTGGGGACAACCTCCGAGGGGAGACCCAGTACTTC. Its protein product is CSVGDNLRGETQYF.

V is TRBV11-2 and J is TRBJ2-7; 12 bases are a match to TRBD2. The CDR3 covers 16 residues. The V and J ends lost 6 bases and 6 bases, in that order; junction bases with no gene match: 12. In germline, CDR1 is SGHAT, CDR2 FQNNGV. CDR3 bases: TGTGCCAGCAGAGAGTGGTCTAGCGGGAGGGTCTCCGAGCAGTACTTC. Amino acid sequence: CASREWSSGRVSEQYF.

V is TRBV20-1 and J is TRBJ2-7; TRBD2 matches at 8 bases. The CDR3 has 15 residues. Trimming removed 0 bases from V and 1 base from J; junction bases left unmatched: 5. Germline values: CDR1 DFQATT, CDR2 SNEGSKA (reference sequence). CDR3 protein: CSARDWSSGSYEQYF. Here the CDR3 DNA reads TGCAGTGCTAGAGATTGGTCTAGCGGGTCCTACGAGCAGTACTTC.

The chain employs TRBV7-9 and TRBJ2-7; D may be TRBD1 or TRBD2 (5 bases each). V was pared by 1 base and J by 4 bases, with 8 bases between. CDR3 length: 13 residues. CDR1 is SEHNR and CDR2 is FQNEAQ in the germline V gene (reference sequence). The CDR3 region is CASSLVGVYEQYF. The CDR3 DNA is TGTGCCAGCAGCTTAGTGGGGGTTTACGAGCAGTACTTC.

In this sample, this clonotype turned up once. This rearrangement joins TRBV7-6 to TRBJ1-1; TRBD1 matches 8 bases. This CDR3 region has 17 residues. V dropped 1 base and J dropped 6; count of bases not matched to a gene: 13. Looked up from germline, CDR1 is SGHVS and CDR2 is FNYEAQ. This chain's CDR3 is CASSLVSGSAGQAEAFF. For the CDR3, the DNA is TGTGCCAGCAGCTTAGTGTCGGGCAGTGCGGGACAGGCTGAAGCTTTCTTT.

Many counts were recorded for this clonotype. The chain is built from TRBV7-6 and TRBJ2-3, with D perhaps TRBD1 or TRBD2 (5 bases each). Looked up from germline, CDR1 is SGHVS and CDR2 is FNYEAQ. The CDR3 loop spans 18 amino acids. V was trimmed by 6 bases and J by 2 bases, leaving 24 bases between them. CDR3 nucleotides: TGTGCCAGCAGTTTTTCCCGAACGGGACGGTTAAACACAGATACGCAGTATTTT. The encoded protein is CASSFSRTGRLNTDTQYF. Filled out from reference TRBV7-6 and TRBJ2-3, the complete variable domain reads GAGVSQSPRYKVTKRGQDVALRCDPISGHVSLYWYRQALGQGPEFLTYFNYEAQQDKSGLPNDRFSAERPEGSISTLTIQRTEQRDSAMYRCASSFSRTGRLNTDTQYFGPGTRLTVL.

This rearrangement joins TRBV5-1 to TRBJ1-2; D is unclear. This CDR3 contains 13 residues. Germline V CDR1 and CDR2: SGHRS, YFSETQ. Trimming took 0 bases from V and 5 from J, leaving 8 bases between them. Here the CDR3 DNA reads TGCGCCAGCAGCTTGGAAGCGGGGTATGGCTACACCTTC. Protein product: CASSLEAGYGYTF.

The chain combines TRBV19 with TRBJ1-5; the D is unclear. The CDR3 totals 14 residues. Germline CDR1 reads LNHDA; CDR2 reads SQIVND (reference sequence). V was clipped by 6 bases and J by 9 bases, with 18 bases between them. The CDR3 nucleotides are TGTGCCAGTAGCCCCGCCTGGGAGGAACGGCCCCAGCATTTT. Translated: CASSPAWEERPQHF.

This clonotype was observed many times. The genes are TRBV15 and TRBJ1-1, with TRBD1 matching 8 bases. This CDR3 comprises 14 residues. The germline gives CDR1 LNHNV, CDR2 YYDKDF (reference sequence). V lost 6 bases, J lost 6 bases, and 9 bases stayed unmatched. CDR3 in DNA: TGTGCCACCAGTACTGCAGGGGGCCGGGCTGAAGCTTTCTTT. It specifies CATSTAGGRAEAFF.

This clonotype has only a few counts. CDR3 bases: TGCAGCGTGACCAGGGTGGGGTATGAAGCTTTCTTT. Translation gives CSVTRVGYEAFF. This sequence joins TRBV29-1 and TRBJ1-1; tentative D call: TRBD1 (5 bases). Trimming cost V 6 bases and J 7 bases, with 15 bases left between them. CDR1 and CDR2 from the germline V gene are SQVTM and ANQGSEA. CDR3 size: 12 residues.

The chain has TRBV24-1 and TRBJ1-5; possible D gene TRBD1, 5 bases. This CDR3 region has 13 residues. Germline V gene data show CDR1 as KGHDR and CDR2 as SFDVKD. Between the trimmed V and J ends, which lost 3 bases and 6 bases, there was a span of 8 bases. Written as DNA, the CDR3 is TGTGCCACCAGTGATCGCACAGGTCAGCCCCAGCATTTT. The encoded protein is CATSDRTGQPQHF.